This section outlines one T cell receptor (beta chain) sequence together with its context. The sample is drawn from a study of T-cell reconstitution after alpha-beta-depleted transplantation in children. Using unique molecular identifiers, the investigators prepared the TCRbeta library. TCRdb redid the calling of the PCR reads with MiXCR, one entry per CDR3 protein. The sample records 450,000 to 600,000 distinct CDR3 sequences, around 18% being singletons. The germline V gene has CDR1 SGDLS and CDR2 YYNGEE. The V and J ends lost 0 bases and 4 bases, in that order; junction bases with no gene match: 5. There are 15 residues in the CDR3.

This TCR was sampled from a human donor who donated a stem cell graft to a child with acute lymphoblastic leukemia. The rearrangement joins TRBV9 to TRBJ2-7, with 9 bases that match TRBD2. Sequenced material: PBMCs from the stem cell graft donor, taken from the stem cell graft. CDR3 bases: TGTGCCAGCAGCGTAGTTGCGGGAGGGCCTTACGAGCAGTACTTC. Translating gives CASSVVAGGPYEQYF.